This T cell receptor beta chain derives from a study of identical twins. Unique molecular identifiers were present on the cDNA, and a universal primer site came from template switching. TCRdb ran MiXCR on the 5' RACE reads and lists one entry per CDR3 protein. The table lists roughly 720,000 distinct CDR3 sequences, around a sixth of them singletons, with 13% in the top ten. The CDR3 totals 15 residues. Germline V gene data show CDR1 as SGHKS and CDR2 as YYEKEE (reference sequence). The V segment lost 0 bases and the J segment 6 bases; nucleotides outside the gene matches: 5. This sample was shared with a second study, whose subject was T cells expressing NK-cell markers.

The chain uses TRBV5-5 and TRBJ2-1, with TRBD2 matching over 8 bases. This receptor was identified in a woman under 30 in good health. Sequences were obtained from PBMCs. The CDR3: CASSLGVAGLNEQFF. The CDR3 DNA is TGTGCCAGCAGCTTGGGAGTAGCGGGGCTCAATGAGCAGTTCTTC. The full variable domain, rest sourced from reference TRBV5-5 and TRBJ2-1, is DAGVTQSPTHLIKTRGQQVTLRCSPISGHKSVSWYQQVLGQGPQFIFQYYEKEERGRGNFPDRFSARQFPNYSSELNVNALLLGDSALYLCASSLGVAGLNEQFFGPGTRLTVL.